Given below is one TCR beta chain in context. The antigen is not known. Trimming cost V 6 bases and J 0 bases; bases outside gene matches: 6. The CDR3 is made up of 16 amino acids. The V gene's germline CDR1 is MNHNY and CDR2 SVGAGI (reference sequence). This entry comes from a study of OX40 agonist ivuxolimab in advanced cancers. Study details: Administration of intravenous ivuxolimab to patients occurred every 2 weeks at 0.01 to 10 mg/kg.

Study outcomes and limitations: The mean number of expanded clones was higher in CD8+ T cells than in CD4+. Normalized T-cell clonal expansion was also low in a subset of nonresponders. CD4+ and CD8+ blood T cells expanded clonally by week 6 at 0.1 to 3.0 mg/kg.

Produced via immunoSEQ multiplex PCR; TCRdb's table is partial and in-frame only. The data show some 86,000 clones, about nine tenths seen once. The sequence was obtained from an adult with an advanced solid tumor such as melanoma, head and neck, liver or kidney cancer. The sample in question was CD4+ or CD8+ T cells sorted from blood, obtained in a trial of the OX40 agonist ivuxolimab. V gene TRBV6-6 combines with J gene TRBJ1-5; 9 nucleotides line up with TRBD1. Written as DNA, the CDR3 is TGTGCCAGCAGGGGGGGGACAGGGTATAGCAATCAGCCCCAGCATTTT. Translating gives CASRGGTGYSNQPQHF.